This TCR beta chain stems from a study of Ad26.COV2.S vaccination and SARS-CoV-2 variants (dated by TCRdb to the early 2020s). Regarding the complete study: Vaccine-arm donors were drawn from COV1001, a multicentre, randomized, double-blind, placebo-controlled phase I-IIa trial of Ad26.COV2.S in healthy adults. Ad26.COV2.S was administered intramuscularly at a dose of 5x10^10 or 1x10^11 viral particles, either as one shot or as two shots given 56 days apart. TCRbeta repertoire sequencing was used to assess the specificity and breadth of SARS-CoV-2-reactive T cell receptors after Ad26.COV2.S vaccination. The TCR-sequenced set comprised around 30 samples: 19 Ad26.COV2.S vaccine recipients, 5 placebo recipients and 8 SARS-CoV-2 convalescent individuals. Participants in the trial were split at random into five groups of five each, receiving low-dose or high-dose Ad26.COV2.S once or twice, or else placebo on both occasions. Blinding of investigators to trial group allocation was maintained during experiments and outcome assessment.

The immunoSEQ Assay was the method used to sequence TCRbeta CDR3 regions. After extraction, genomic DNA underwent amplification by bias-controlled multiplex PCR, followed by high-throughput sequencing. The source study handled its data this way. To quantify the absolute abundance of every unique TCRbeta CDR3 region, sequences were collapsed and filtered. T cell fraction was estimated by normalizing TCRbeta template counts to usable DNA, which was measured by amplifying reference genes present in all nucleated cells. Repertoire TCRs were annotated as SARS-CoV-2-specific when V gene, CDR3 amino acid sequence and J gene were exactly matched to a known reactive TCR set. The reference SARS-CoV-2 TCR set came from MIRA and was filtered for enrichment in COVID-19-positive ImmuneCODE repertoires, removing public or cross-reactive TCRs. Based on the MIRA antigens, annotated TCRs were further analysed at the level of specific ORF or position within ORF. Breadth was defined as annotated unique rearrangements over total unique productive rearrangements; depth was the summed frequency of those rearrangements. TCR breadth was compared between groups using two-sided Wilcoxon rank-sum tests. Sourced from immuneACCESS, this table was stored by TCRdb with only in-frame sequences that have V and J called. A share of the clones is absent; for the studies checked, an unresolved V gene accounts for under half, and the remainder has no known explanation. For V, J and clone size, that table is used; D and trimming come from the DNA. Counted in this sample were more than 350,000 clones; about nine tenths of them appeared once. The top ten clones comprise 12% of the sample.

Points the paper makes about the study in general: Compared with placebo recipients, Ad26.COV2.S recipients showed higher spike-specific TCR breadth (P = 0.0014). After vaccination, spike-specific CD8+ and CD4+ T cell responses were reported to show substantial breadth. Comparable non-spike TCR breadth was observed between vaccine and placebo recipients, consistent with only spike being contained in the vaccine. The authors noted that the TCR breadth and depth analyses may have underestimated total T cell responses. Comparing responses between vaccine doses or regimens was not something the study was powered to do.

The treatment or condition label of this sample denotes: some 20 received Ad26.COV2.S at low or high dose, single or two shots; several received placebo; per-sample allocation not given. Repertoires of vaccine and placebo recipients were sequenced from samples collected on day 63 after the first injection. Between 29 July and 7 August 2020, Cohort 1b enrolled 20 to 30 adults aged 18-55 years at one site in Boston, USA. Ad26.COV2.S consisted of a replication-incompetent adenovirus type 26 vector by which a prefusion-stabilized SARS-CoV-2 spike protein from the original Wuhan strain was expressed. Remarks on this clone: This receptor's antigen is unknown. No clone much larger than this one lies a single base away; base qualities are absent.

The receptor was derived from a person aged 18 to 59 who received the Ad26.COV2.S COVID-19 vaccine or a placebo. Sample: peripheral blood, taken in a trial of Ad26.COV2.S vaccine versus placebo.

The nucleotide sequence is given as TGTGCCACCAGCCCAGGGGGCGTCGGAAACACCATATATTTT. Its amino acids are CATSPGGVGNTIYF. Recombination joined TRBV15 with TRBJ1-3, and 8 junctional nucleotides match TRBD1. V is pruned by 5 bases and J by 4 bases, leaving 4 bases of the junction without a gene match. There are 14 amino acids in the CDR3, from cysteine to phenylalanine inclusive. The kept DNA is CDR3 alone, 42 bases in frame from the first base. Looking up the germline V gene (reference sequence) yields CDR1 LNHNV and CDR2 YYDKDF.